One sample yielded the 21 T cell receptor beta chains listed below, sequenced in a study of control samples from healthy donors and cancer patients. TCRdb's table, derived via immunoSEQ multiplex PCR, lists solely in-frame clones and lacks some. The sample gives roughly 95,000 clones, approximately 91% of which show up once; nearly 0.95% is in the top ten. The sample was blood. These receptors came from a young woman in good health.

CDR3 sequence reads: CAWVAGQGNSPLHF. For the CDR3, the DNA is TGTGCCTGGGTGGCGGGACAGGGAAATTCACCCCTCCACTTT. The chain is built from TRBV30 and TRBJ1-6, with 9 bases aligning to TRBD1. The CDR3 loop spans 14 amino acids. Germline values: CDR1 GTSNPN, CDR2 SVGIG (reference sequence). V gave up 5 bases and J gave up 7 bases; unmatched junction bases: 6.

V usage is TRBV6-6 and J usage is TRBJ1-5; D remains unclear. The V gene lost 6 bases and the J gene lost 4 bases, with 16 bases spanning the gap. The CDR3 has 15 amino acids. Germline CDR1 is MNHNY and CDR2 is SVGAGI (reference sequence). For the CDR3, the DNA is TGTGCCAGCAGCAAATTCGTGGGCGGGAATCAGCCCCAGCATTTT. This sequence encodes CASSKFVGGNQPQHF.

The gene calls are TRBV10-2 and TRBJ2-6; tentative D call: TRBD2 (5 bases). Germline V lookup: CDR1 WSHSY, CDR2 SAAADI. The CDR3 has 16 residues. Trimming removed 2 bases from V and 0 bases from J, with 8 bases in between. CDR3 nucleotides: TGCGCCAGCAGTGAGGAGGAGGTCTCTGGGGCCAACGTCCTGACTTTC. It translates to CASSEEEVSGANVLTF.

As to this clone: The junction and the germline gene differ at one end; a read error may be behind it. This chain uses TRBV6-2 or TRBV6-3 with TRBJ2-2; D could derive from TRBD1 or TRBD2 (5 bases each). The CDR3 extends over 13 amino acids. Germline CDR1 reads MNHEY; CDR2 reads SVGEGT. The CDR3, as DNA: TGTGCCAGCAGTCAACATTCCGGGACGCTTATGTATTTT. Translating gives CASSQHSGTLMYF.

The chain uses TRBV10-2 and TRBJ2-7; D possibly corresponds to TRBD2 (6 bases). The CDR3 totals 14 residues. The germline V gene has CDR1 WSHSY and CDR2 SAAADI. V lost 6 bases, J lost 6 bases, and 18 bases lay in between. The DNA for the CDR3 is TGCGCCAGCAGATTTGGAGGGAGAGGGCCCGAGCAGTACTTC. Its protein is CASRFGGRGPEQYF.

The rearrangement links TRBV7-9 to TRBJ1-2; a possible D gene is TRBD1 (6 bases). The germline V gene has CDR1 SEHNR and CDR2 FQNEAQ (reference sequence). The CDR3 has 16 residues. Trimming pared 3 bases from V and 0 bases from J, leaving 14 bases between. The CDR3 here is CASSFLTSGANYGYTF. The CDR3 bases are TGTGCCAGCAGCTTCTTAACGTCAGGGGCTAACTATGGCTACACCTTC.

The chain links TRBV7-2 to TRBJ2-2; D gene unclear. Trimming shortened V by 5 bases and J by 3 bases, and 7 bases separated the two germline ends. CDR1 SGHTA and CDR2 FQGNSA come from the germline V gene. There are 13 residues in the CDR3. CDR3 DNA: TGTGCCAGCAGCCGGCGTTACACCGGGGAGCTGTTTTTT. Translated, it gives CASSRRYTGELFF.

For the CDR3, the DNA is TGTGCCAGCCTTTCCTCAGACAGGCTCCACTACGAGCAGTACTTC. Its protein is CASLSSDRLHYEQYF. The J gene is TRBJ2-7, the V gene TRBV6-5; perhaps TRBD1 as D (6 bases). V shed 8 bases and J shed 3 bases, with 20 bases lying between them. The length of the CDR3 is 15 residues. Germline V gene lookup returns CDR1 MNHEY and CDR2 SVGAGI.

The chain carries TRBV7-9 and TRBJ1-5; 9 bases line up with TRBD1. CDR1 is SEHNR, CDR2 FQNEAQ, per germline (reference sequence). Trimming at V came to 4 bases and at J to 6 bases, leaving 4 bases not matched to a gene. The CDR3 runs 14 residues. CDR3 loop: CASSSGQGIQPQHF. The CDR3 region has the DNA TGTGCCAGCAGCTCTGGACAGGGGATTCAGCCCCAGCATTTT.

This chain uses TRBV7-2 with TRBJ2-3; perhaps TRBD1 as D (6 bases). The V end lost 1 base, the J end lost 4 bases, and 9 bases lay between the germline ends. Germline CDR1 and CDR2: SGHTA and FQGNSA. This CDR3 spans 14 amino acids. CDR3 bases: TGTGCCAGCAGCTTAGTCCAGGGGCCAGATACGCAGTATTTT. Translating it yields CASSLVQGPDTQYF.

The chain carries TRBV6-5 and TRBJ2-2, with 9 positions matching TRBD2. The CDR3 runs to 13 residues. Unmatched junction bases numbered 6, after V lost 1 base and J lost 15 bases. The V gene's germline CDR1 is MNHEY and CDR2 SVGAGI. The CDR3 DNA is TGTGCCAGCAGTTACTTTAGCGGGGGTACGATGTTTTTT. This encodes CASSYFSGGTMFF.

The rearrangement links TRBV29-1 to TRBJ1-1, with 10 bases aligning to TRBD1. This CDR3 spans 15 amino acids. CDR1 is SQVTM and CDR2 is ANQGSEA in the germline V gene. V lost 1 base, J lost 0 bases, and 2 bases stayed unmatched. CDR3 sequence reads: CSVEAGTGVNTEAFF. The CDR3 region has the DNA TGCAGCGTTGAAGCGGGGACAGGGGTGAACACTGAAGCTTTCTTT.

The V gene is TRBV6-5, the J gene TRBJ1-1; 7 positions match TRBD1. Germline assignment: CDR1 MNHEY and CDR2 SVGAGI. The CDR3 totals 11 residues. The V gene end was trimmed by 7 bases and the J gene end by 6 bases; junction bases not matched to a gene: 2. CDR3 region: CASTRGSEAFF. The CDR3 DNA follows: TGTGCCAGCACCAGGGGGTCTGAAGCTTTCTTT.

The V gene is TRBV19, the J gene TRBJ1-6; D may be TRBD1 (6 bases). The CDR3 extends over 14 amino acids. Trimming cost V 8 bases and J 9 bases, with 17 bases left between them. Germline values: CDR1 LNHDA, CDR2 SQIVND (reference sequence). For the CDR3, the DNA is TGTGCCAGTCGCCCCGGGACCAGGGGTTCACCCCTCCACTTT. Its translation: CASRPGTRGSPLHF.

This CDR3 reads CASSVGTHGRGYTF. The DNA of the CDR3 is TGTGCCAGTAGTGTCGGGACACACGGACGAGGCTACACCTTC. J is TRBJ1-2 and V is TRBV19; tentative D call: TRBD1 (6 bases). Trimming took 5 bases from V and 8 from J, leaving 18 bases between them. The length of the CDR3 is 14 residues. The germline gives CDR1 LNHDA, CDR2 SQIVND (reference sequence).

This clone has just a few counts. Other DNA sequences in this sample translate to the same CDR3. The chain couples TRBV4-1 to TRBJ2-7; 7 bases line up with TRBD1. Germline lookup yields CDR1 MGHRA and CDR2 YSYEKL. J was trimmed by 0 bases and V by 4 bases; bases with no gene match: 6. This CDR3 is 15 amino acids long. CDR3 DNA: TGCGCCAGCAGCCTGCCCGGGACAGACTCCTACGAGCAGTACTTC. This translates into CASSLPGTDSYEQYF.

CDR3 nucleotides: TGTGCCAGCAGCGGGACAGTAATTGAGGCTTTCTTT. It translates to CASSGTVIEAFF. This chain links TRBV7-9 with TRBJ1-1; 7 bases are shared with TRBD1. CDR1 is SEHNR, CDR2 FQNEAQ, per germline (reference sequence). V gave up 5 bases and J gave up 11 bases; unmatched junction bases: 8. The length of the CDR3 is 12 residues.

This rearrangement joins TRBV6-4 to TRBJ2-7; 9 nucleotides match TRBD1. This CDR3 contains 14 residues. V gave up 4 bases and J gave up 5 bases; unmatched junction bases: 6. The germline V gene has CDR1 MRHNA and CDR2 SNTAGT. DNA of the CDR3: TGTGCCAGCAGTGCCGGGACAGGGTCGAACGAGCAGTACTTC. It translates to CASSAGTGSNEQYF.

The chain recombines TRBV9 with TRBJ1-1; TRBD1 agrees at 11 bases. Germline CDR1 and CDR2: SGDLS and YYNGEE. V dropped 0 bases and J dropped 4; count of bases not matched to a gene: 2. The CDR3 contains 15 residues. The CDR3 reads CASSVDGTGGTEAFF. The CDR3 region has the DNA TGTGCCAGCAGCGTAGACGGGACAGGGGGCACTGAAGCTTTCTTT.

This chain uses TRBV24-1 with TRBJ1-5; the D is unclear. CDR3 length: 13 amino acids. The germline V gene encodes CDR1 KGHDR and CDR2 SFDVKD. V shed 7 bases and J shed 3 bases, with 9 bases lying between them. CDR3 amino acids: CATRETHNQPQHF. The CDR3 nucleotides are TGTGCCACCAGGGAAACCCACAATCAGCCCCAGCATTTT.

Details on this clone: One junction end does not reproduce the germline sequence, and a read error may be involved. V gene TRBV28 combines with J gene TRBJ1-5; TRBD1 might be the D (5 bases). The CDR3 is made up of 15 amino acids. Germline CDR1 MDHEN, CDR2 SYDVKM. CDR3 DNA sequence: TGTGCCGGCAGTTTCGGGGGAGGAAGCAATCAGCCCCAGCATTTT. This sequence encodes CAGSFGGGSNQPQHF.